A few counts support the clone carrying this TCR beta chain. This specimen belongs to a study of OX40 agonist ivuxolimab in advanced cancers. Study details: Dosing consisted of intravenous ivuxolimab at 0.01 to 10 mg/kg every 2 weeks. Partial responses occurred in three patients (one hepatocellular carcinoma, two cutaneous melanoma).

Trimming removed 5 bases from V and 5 bases from J, with 13 bases in between. Per germline, CDR1 LNHNV and CDR2 YYDKDF (reference sequence). The CDR3 sequence is 14 residues long. At cycle 4 day 1, cycle 7 day 1, and baseline, blood was sampled. Produced via immunoSEQ multiplex PCR; TCRdb's table is partial and in-frame only. This table has around 2,900 clones, around 70% appearing once. The TCR sequence derives from an adult with an advanced solid tumor such as melanoma, head and neck, liver or kidney cancer. Sequencing was performed on CD4+ or CD8+ T cells sorted from blood, taken in a trial of the OX40 agonist ivuxolimab. This chain uses TRBV15 with TRBJ1-5; TRBD1 is a possible D gene (5 bases). CDR3 loop: CATSVRDAYQPQHF. In DNA, the CDR3 is TGTGCCACCAGCGTCCGGGACGCCTATCAGCCCCAGCATTTT.